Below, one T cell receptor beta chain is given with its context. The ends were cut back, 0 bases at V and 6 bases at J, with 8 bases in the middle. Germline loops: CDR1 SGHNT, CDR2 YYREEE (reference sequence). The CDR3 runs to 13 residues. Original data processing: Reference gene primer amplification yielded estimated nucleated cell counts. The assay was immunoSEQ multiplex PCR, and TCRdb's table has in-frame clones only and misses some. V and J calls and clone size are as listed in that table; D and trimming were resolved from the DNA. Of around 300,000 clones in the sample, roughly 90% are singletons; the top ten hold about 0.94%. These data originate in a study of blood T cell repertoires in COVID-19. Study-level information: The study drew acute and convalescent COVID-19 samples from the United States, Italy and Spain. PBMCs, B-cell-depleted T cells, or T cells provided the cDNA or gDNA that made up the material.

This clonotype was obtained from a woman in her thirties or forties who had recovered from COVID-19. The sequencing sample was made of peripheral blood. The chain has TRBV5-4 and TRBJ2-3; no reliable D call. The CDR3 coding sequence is TGTGCCAGCAGCTTGGATACTTCCGATACGCAGTATTTT. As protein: CASSLDTSDTQYF.